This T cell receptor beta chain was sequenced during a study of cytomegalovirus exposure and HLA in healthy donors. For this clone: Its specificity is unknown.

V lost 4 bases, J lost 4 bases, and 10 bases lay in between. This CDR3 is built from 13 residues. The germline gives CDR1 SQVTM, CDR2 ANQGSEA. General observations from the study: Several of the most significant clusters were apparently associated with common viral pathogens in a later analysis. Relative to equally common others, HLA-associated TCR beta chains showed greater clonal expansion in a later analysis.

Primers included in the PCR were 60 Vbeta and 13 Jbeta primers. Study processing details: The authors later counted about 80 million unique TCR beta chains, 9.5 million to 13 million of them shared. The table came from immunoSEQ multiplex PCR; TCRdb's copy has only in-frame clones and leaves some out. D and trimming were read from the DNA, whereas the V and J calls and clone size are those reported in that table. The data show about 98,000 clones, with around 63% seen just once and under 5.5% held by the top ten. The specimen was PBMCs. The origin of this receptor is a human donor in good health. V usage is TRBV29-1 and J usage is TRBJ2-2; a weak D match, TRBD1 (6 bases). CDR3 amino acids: CSVATGSTGELFF. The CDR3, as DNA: TGCAGCGTTGCTACAGGGTCCACCGGGGAGCTGTTTTTT.